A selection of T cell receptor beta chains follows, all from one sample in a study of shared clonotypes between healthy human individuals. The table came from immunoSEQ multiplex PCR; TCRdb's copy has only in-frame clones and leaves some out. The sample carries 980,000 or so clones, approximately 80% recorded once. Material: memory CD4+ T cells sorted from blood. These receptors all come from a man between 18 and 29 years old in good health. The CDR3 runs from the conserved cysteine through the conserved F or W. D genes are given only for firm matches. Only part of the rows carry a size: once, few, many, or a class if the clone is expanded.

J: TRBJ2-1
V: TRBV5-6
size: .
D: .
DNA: TGTGCCAGCAGCTTGGTAGGGGAGAACTCCTACAATGAGCAGTTCTTC
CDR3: CASSLVGENSYNEQFF

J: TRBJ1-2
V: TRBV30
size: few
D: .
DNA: TGTGCCTGGAGTGTAGGAGGGCAGGGACGGGTCGGCTACACCTTC
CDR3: CAWSVGGQGRVGYTF

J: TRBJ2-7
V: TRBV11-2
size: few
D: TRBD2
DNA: TGTGCCAGCGGGAGGGCGGCCTACGAGCAGTACTTC
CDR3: CASGRAAYEQYF

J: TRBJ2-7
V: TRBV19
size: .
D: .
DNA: TGTGCCAGTAGTATAAAGGGGGGCGAAGGCTACGAGCAGTACTTC
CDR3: CASSIKGGEGYEQYF

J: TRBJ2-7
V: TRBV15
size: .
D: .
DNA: TGTGCCACCAGCACCTTCCTTTTCTACGAGCAGTACTTC
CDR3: CATSTFLFYEQYF

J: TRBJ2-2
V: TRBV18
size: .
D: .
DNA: TGTGCCAGCTCACTCGGGTCCGGGGAGCTGTTTTTT
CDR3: CASSLGSGELFF

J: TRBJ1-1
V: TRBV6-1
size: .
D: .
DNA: TGTGCCAGCAGTGAAACCGACCGACGGGGCACTGAAGCTTTCTTT
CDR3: CASSETDRRGTEAFF

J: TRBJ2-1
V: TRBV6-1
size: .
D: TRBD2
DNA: TGTGCCAGCAGTGTAGCGGGGGTCTCCTACAATGAGCAGTTCTTC
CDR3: CASSVAGVSYNEQFF

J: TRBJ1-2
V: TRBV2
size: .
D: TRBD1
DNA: TGTGCCAGCCGCTTTACAGGGGAGAGTAGGAAGGGCTACACCTTC
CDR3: CASRFTGESRKGYTF

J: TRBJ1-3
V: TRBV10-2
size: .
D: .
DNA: TGCGCCAGCACCCAAGGGGGGCCAGCCGGAAACACCATATATTTT
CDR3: CASTQGGPAGNTIYF

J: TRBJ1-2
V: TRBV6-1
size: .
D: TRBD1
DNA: TGTGCCAGCAGTGACCCTGGACAGGCAAACTATGGCTACACCTTC
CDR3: CASSDPGQANYGYTF

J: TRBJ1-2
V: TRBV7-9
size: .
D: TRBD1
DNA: TGTGCCAGCAGCCCAACAGGGGCCGACTATGGCTACACCTTC
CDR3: CASSPTGADYGYTF

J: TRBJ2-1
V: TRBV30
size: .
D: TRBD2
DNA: TGTGCCTGGAGGGGACTAGCGGGAGTAGAGCAGTTCTTC
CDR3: CAWRGLAGVEQFF

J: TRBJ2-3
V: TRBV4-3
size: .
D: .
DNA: TGCGCCAGCAGCCGGGGACCGGTGAGCACAGATACGCAGTATTTT
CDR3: CASSRGPVSTDTQYF

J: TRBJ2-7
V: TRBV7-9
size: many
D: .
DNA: TGTGCCAGCAGCTTAGGAGAGCAGGGGTGGATGTGGACCTACGAGCAGTACTTC
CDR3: CASSLGEQGWMWTYEQYF

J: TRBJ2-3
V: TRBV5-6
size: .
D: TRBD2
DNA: TGTGCCAGCAGCTTAGGACTAGCGGAAATTGGCACGCAGTATTTT
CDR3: CASSLGLAEIGTQYF

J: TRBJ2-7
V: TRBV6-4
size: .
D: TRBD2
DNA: TGTGCCAGCGGCCTCCCGCGGGAGAGGATCTACGAGCAGTACTTC
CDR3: CASGLPRERIYEQYF

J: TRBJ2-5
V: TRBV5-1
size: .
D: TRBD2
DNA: TGCGCCAGCTCCCCGGGAGGGGTAAAAGAGACCCAGTACTTC
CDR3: CASSPGGVKETQYF

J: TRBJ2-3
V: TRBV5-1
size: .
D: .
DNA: TGCGCCAGCAGCTTGGCACTAGGATCTGCGTCCGCAGATACGCAGTATTTT
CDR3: CASSLALGSASADTQYF

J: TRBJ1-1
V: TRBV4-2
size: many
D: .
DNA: TGTGCCAGCAGCCAAGATGGGGGGTCGGCTTTCTTT
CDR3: CASSQDGGSAFF

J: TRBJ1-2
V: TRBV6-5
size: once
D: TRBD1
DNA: TGTGCCAGCAGTACGCAGGGACAGGCCTATGGCTACACCTTC
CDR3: CASSTQGQAYGYTF

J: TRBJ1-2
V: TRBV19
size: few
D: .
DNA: TGTGCCAGTGGAAGACAGCGCCAGGACTATGGCTACACCTTC
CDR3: CASGRQRQDYGYTF

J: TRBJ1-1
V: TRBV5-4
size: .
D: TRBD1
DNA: TGTGCCAGCACCCCCGGACAGGGGAGCACTGAAGCTTTCTTT
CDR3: CASTPGQGSTEAFF

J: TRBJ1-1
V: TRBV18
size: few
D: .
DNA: TGTGCCAGCTCACCACCGATGCGAGTCGGGGGTGAAGCTTTCTTT
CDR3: CASSPPMRVGGEAFF

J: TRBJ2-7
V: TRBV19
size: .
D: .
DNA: TGTGCCAGTAGCGTACAGGCGTCTTTGTACGAGCAGTACTTC
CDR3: CASSVQASLYEQYF

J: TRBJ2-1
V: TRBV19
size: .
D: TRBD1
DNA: TGTGCCAGTAGTAACCCCGGGACAGGGAACTACAATGAGCAGTTCTTC
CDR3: CASSNPGTGNYNEQFF

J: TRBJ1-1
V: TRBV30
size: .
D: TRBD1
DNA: TGTGCCTGGAGTCCGGGACAGGGGAACACTGAAGCTTTCTTT
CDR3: CAWSPGQGNTEAFF

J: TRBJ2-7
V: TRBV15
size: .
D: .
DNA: TGTGCCACCAGCACCTGGGGCCTGCTTGGGCAGTACTTC
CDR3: CATSTWGLLGQYF

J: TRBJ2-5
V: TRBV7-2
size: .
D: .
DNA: TGTGCCAGCAGCTTAAACGGGATGTACCAAGAGACCCAGTACTTC
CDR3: CASSLNGMYQETQYF

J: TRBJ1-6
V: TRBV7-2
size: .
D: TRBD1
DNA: TGTGCCAGCAGACCGCCAGGGGGGCAGGATAATTCACCCCTCCACTTT
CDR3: CASRPPGGQDNSPLHF

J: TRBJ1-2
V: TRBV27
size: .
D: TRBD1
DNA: TGTGCCAGCAGTTTATCGGGGACAGGGGTCTTCTATGGCTACACCTTC
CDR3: CASSLSGTGVFYGYTF

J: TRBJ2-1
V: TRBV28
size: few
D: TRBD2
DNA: TGTGCCAGCAGTACCCAACCGGGACTAGCGGGAGGGGGGGAGTTCTTC
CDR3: CASSTQPGLAGGGEFF

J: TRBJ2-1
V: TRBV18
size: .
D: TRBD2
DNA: TGTGCCAGCTCACCAAGTTTGCAAGCGGGGACCCTGGGGCAGTTCTTC
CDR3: CASSPSLQAGTLGQFF

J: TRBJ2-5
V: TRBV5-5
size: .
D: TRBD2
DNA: TGTGCCAGCAGCGGACTAGCGGGAGAGCGGGAGACCCAGTACTTC
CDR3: CASSGLAGERETQYF

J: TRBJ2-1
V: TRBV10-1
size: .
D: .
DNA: TGCGCCAGCATGCGGGGTTACAATGAGCAGTTCTTC
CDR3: CASMRGYNEQFF

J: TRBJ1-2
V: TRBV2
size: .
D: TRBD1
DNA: TGTGCCAGCAGCCTCGGACAGGCCAAAGGAGGCTATGGCTACACCTTC
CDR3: CASSLGQAKGGYGYTF

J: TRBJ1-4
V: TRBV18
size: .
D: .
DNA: TGTGCCAGCTCCACTCCAGGGAGCGGGGAAAAACTGTTTTTT
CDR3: CASSTPGSGEKLFF

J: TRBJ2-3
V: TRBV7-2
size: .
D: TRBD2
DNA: TGTGCCAGCAGCTTTCTAGCGGGAGGAGATACGCAGTATTTT
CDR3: CASSFLAGGDTQYF

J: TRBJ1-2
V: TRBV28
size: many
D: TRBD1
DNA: TGTGCCAGCAGTTTCGGGACAGGGTTGTTCTTCTCCTATGGCTACACCTTC
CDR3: CASSFGTGLFFSYGYTF

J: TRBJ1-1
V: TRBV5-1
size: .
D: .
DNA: TGCGCCAGCAGCTTCTCTAACACTGAAGCTTTCTTT
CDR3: CASSFSNTEAFF

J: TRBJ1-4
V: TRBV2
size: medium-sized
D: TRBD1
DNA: TGTGCCAGCAGTGACAGGGGGCGAGGAAAGGAAAAACTGTTTTTT
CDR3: CASSDRGRGKEKLFF

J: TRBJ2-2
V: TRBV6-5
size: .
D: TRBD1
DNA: TGTGCCAGCCAGAAAGGGGGCTTGAACACCGGGGAGCTGTTTTTT
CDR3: CASQKGGLNTGELFF

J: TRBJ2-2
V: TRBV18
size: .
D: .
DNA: TGTGCCAGCTCACCGGCTAACACCGGGGAGCTGTTTTTT
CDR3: CASSPANTGELFF

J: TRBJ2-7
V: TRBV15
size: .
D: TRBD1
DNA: TGTGCCACCAGCAGAGACAGGGGGTCCTACGAGCAGTACTTC
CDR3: CATSRDRGSYEQYF

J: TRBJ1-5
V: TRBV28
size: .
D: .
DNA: TGTGCCAGCAGTCAAGCTCAGGGATTTCATCAGCCCCAGCATTTT
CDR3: CASSQAQGFHQPQHF

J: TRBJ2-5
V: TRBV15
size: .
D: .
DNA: TGTGCCACCAGGCGAGGTGGGGAGACCCAGTACTTC
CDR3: CATRRGGETQYF

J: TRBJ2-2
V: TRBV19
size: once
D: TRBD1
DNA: TGTGCCAGTAGCCCCGGGACAGGGGTTGGCGGGGAGCTGTTTTTT
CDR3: CASSPGTGVGGELFF

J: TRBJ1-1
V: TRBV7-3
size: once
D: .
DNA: TGTGCCAGCAGCTTAAACACGAACACTGAAGCTTTCTTT
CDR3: CASSLNTNTEAFF

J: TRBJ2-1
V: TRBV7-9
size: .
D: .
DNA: TGTGCCAGCAGCTCGCTTCGAACCTACAATGAGCAGTTCTTC
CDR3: CASSSLRTYNEQFF

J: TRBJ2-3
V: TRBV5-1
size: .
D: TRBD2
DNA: TGCGCCAGCGCCCCCCTAGCGGGGGGGCGGACAGATACGCAGTATTTT
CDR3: CASAPLAGGRTDTQYF

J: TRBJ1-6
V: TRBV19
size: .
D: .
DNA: TGTGCCAGTAGTACGGACGGGAATTCACCCCTCCACTTT
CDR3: CASSTDGNSPLHF

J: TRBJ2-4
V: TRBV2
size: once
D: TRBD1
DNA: TGTGCCAGCAGTGAAGGACAGGGGGCCCTCAGTTGGGGCAAAAACATTCAGTACTTC
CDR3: CASSEGQGALSWGKNIQYF

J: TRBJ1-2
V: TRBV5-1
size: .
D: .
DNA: TGCGCCAGCAGCTTGGTGACAGATAGTGGCTACACCTTC
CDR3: CASSLVTDSGYTF

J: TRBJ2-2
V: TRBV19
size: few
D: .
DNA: TGTGCCAGTAGTTGGACGAACACCGGGGAGCTGTTTTTT
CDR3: CASSWTNTGELFF

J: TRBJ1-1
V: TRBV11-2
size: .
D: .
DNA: TGTGCCAGCAGTCGATACTCCCGGTCAGAGACTGAAGCTTTCTTT
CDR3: CASSRYSRSETEAFF

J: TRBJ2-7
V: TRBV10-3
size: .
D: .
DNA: TGTGCCATCAGGGGGACTTCCTACGAGCAGTACTTC
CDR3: CAIRGTSYEQYF

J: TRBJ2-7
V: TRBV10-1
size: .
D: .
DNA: TGCGCCAGCCAATCCGGGACAATGGGCGAGCAGTACTTC
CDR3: CASQSGTMGEQYF

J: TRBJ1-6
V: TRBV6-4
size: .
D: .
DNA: TGTGCCAGCAGTGACTCAGGGGGGAAATCACCCCTCCACTTT
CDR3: CASSDSGGKSPLHF

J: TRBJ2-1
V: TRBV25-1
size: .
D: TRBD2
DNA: TGTGCCAGCAGTGAATACACTAGCGGGAAACGCAATGAGCAGTTCTTC
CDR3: CASSEYTSGKRNEQFF